The sequence of this T cell receptor (beta chain) was determined in a study of cytomegalovirus exposure and HLA in healthy donors. V was clipped by 2 bases and J by 4 bases, with 4 bases between them. The CDR3 is made up of 11 amino acids. Per germline, CDR1 SGHDT and CDR2 YYEEEE. PCR primers comprised 60 Vbeta and 13 Jbeta primers. Assay: immunoSEQ multiplex PCR; the TCRdb copy retains only in-frame clones and omits some. The repertoire holds around 100,000 clones, with around 84% as singletons. J is TRBJ2-7 and V is TRBV5-6; the D is unclear. Specimen: PBMCs. The receptor comes from a man aged 25 to 40 in good health and CMV-seropositive. Here the CDR3 reads CASSFGYEQYF. Written as DNA, the CDR3 is TGTGCCAGCAGCTTCGGGTACGAGCAGTACTTC.